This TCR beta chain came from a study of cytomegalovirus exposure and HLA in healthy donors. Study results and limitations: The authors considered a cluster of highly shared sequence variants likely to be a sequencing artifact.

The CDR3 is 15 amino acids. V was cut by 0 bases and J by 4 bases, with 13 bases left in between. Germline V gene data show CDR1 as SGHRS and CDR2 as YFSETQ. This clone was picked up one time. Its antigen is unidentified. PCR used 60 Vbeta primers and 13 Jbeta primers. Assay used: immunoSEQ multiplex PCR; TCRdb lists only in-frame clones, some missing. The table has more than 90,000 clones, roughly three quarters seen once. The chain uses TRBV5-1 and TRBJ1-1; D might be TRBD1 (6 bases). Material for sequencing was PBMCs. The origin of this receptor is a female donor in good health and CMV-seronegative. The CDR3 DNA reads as TGCGCCAGCAGCTTGGCCACAGGGTCGGGCACTGAAGCTTTCTTT. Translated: CASSLATGSGTEAFF.